This T cell receptor (beta chain) was observed in a study of Ad26.COV2.S vaccination and SARS-CoV-2 variants. Looking at the study overall: Ad26.COV2.S arm of COV1001 included the donor. Intramuscular Ad26.COV2.S doses were given once or twice, 56 days apart.

A remark on this clone: Its antigen is still unknown.

Findings and limits, study-wide: Analyses that measured TCR breadth and depth may have underestimated total T cell responses.

Looked up from germline, CDR1 is MDHEN and CDR2 is SYDVKM. The V gene lost 6 bases and the J gene lost 3 bases, with 17 bases spanning the gap. The CDR3 loop spans 15 amino acids. The treatment is: 15 to 20 received Ad26.COV2.S at low or high dose, single or two shots; about 5 received placebo; per-sample allocation not given. Vaccine and placebo recipients were sampled on day 63 after the first injection. Assay: immunoSEQ multiplex PCR; the TCRdb copy retains only in-frame clones and omits some. This table holds around 450,000 clones, roughly nine tenths found once. The material was peripheral blood, obtained in a trial of Ad26.COV2.S vaccine versus placebo. The receptor's source is a person aged 18-65 years who received the Ad26.COV2.S COVID-19 vaccine or a placebo. The chain joins TRBV28 to TRBJ1-2; TRBD1 is a possible D gene (5 bases). The CDR3: CASREPRGGDYGYTF. CDR3 nucleotide sequence: TGTGCCAGCAGGGAACCCCGGGGAGGGGACTATGGCTACACCTTC.